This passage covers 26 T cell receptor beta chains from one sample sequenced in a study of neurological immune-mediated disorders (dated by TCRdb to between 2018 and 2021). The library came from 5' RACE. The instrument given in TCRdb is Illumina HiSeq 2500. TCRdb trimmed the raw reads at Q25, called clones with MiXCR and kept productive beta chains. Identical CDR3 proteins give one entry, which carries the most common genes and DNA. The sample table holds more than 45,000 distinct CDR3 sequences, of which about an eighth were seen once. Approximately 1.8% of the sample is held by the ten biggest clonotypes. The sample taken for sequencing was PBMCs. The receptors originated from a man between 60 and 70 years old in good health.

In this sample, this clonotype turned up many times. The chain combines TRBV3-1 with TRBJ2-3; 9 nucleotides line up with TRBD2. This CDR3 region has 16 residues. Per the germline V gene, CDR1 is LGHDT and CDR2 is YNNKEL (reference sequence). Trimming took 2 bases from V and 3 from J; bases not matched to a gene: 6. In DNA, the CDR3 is TGTGCCAGCAGCCAACGGGCTAGCGGGGTAACAGATACGCAGTATTTT. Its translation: CASSQRASGVTDTQYF.

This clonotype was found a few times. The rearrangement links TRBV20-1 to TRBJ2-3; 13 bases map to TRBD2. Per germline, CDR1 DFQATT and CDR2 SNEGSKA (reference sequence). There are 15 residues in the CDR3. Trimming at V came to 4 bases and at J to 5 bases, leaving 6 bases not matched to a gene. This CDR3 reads CSAKSTSGGKDTQYF. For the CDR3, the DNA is TGCAGTGCTAAGTCGACTAGCGGGGGGAAAGATACGCAGTATTTT.

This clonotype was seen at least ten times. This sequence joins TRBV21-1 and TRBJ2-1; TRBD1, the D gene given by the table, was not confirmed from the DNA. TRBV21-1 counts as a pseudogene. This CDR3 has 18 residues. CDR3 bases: TGTGCCAGCAGCAAAGAAGGTGGCAGCGCCCTGGGGTACAATGAGCAGTTCTTC. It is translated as CASSKEGGSALGYNEQFF.

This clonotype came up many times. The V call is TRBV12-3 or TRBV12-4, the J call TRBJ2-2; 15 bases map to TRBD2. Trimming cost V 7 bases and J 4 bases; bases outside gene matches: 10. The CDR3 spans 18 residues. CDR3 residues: CASTYPGLAGGSTGELFF. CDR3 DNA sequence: TGTGCCAGCACCTACCCGGGACTAGCGGGGGGCTCCACCGGGGAGCTGTTTTTT.

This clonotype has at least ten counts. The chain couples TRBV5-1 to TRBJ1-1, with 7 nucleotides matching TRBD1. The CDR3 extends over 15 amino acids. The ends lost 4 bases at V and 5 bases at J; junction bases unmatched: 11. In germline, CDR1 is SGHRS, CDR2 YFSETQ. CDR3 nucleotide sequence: TGCGCCAGCAGCCGTTACCGACAGGGTTTAACTGAAGCTTTCTTT. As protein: CASSRYRQGLTEAFF.

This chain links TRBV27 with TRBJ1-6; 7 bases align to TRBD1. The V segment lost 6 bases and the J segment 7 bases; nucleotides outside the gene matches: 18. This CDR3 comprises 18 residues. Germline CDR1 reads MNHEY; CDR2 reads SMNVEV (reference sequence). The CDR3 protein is CASSPFSGGSGMNSPLHF. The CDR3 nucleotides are TGTGCCAGCAGCCCCTTTTCAGGGGGAAGTGGTATGAATTCACCCCTCCACTTT.

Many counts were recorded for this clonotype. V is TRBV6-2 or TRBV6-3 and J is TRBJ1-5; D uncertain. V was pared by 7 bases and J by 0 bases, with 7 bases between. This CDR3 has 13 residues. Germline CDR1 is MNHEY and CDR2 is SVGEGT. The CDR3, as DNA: TGTGCCAGCACCCTTTATAGCAATCAGCCCCAGCATTTT. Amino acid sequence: CASTLYSNQPQHF.

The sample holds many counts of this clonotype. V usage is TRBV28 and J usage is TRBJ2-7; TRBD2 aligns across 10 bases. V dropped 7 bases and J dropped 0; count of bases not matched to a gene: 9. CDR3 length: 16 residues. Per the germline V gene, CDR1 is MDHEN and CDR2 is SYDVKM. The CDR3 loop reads CASTSSGGMSSYEQYF. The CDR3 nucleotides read TGTGCCAGCACCTCTAGCGGGGGAATGAGCTCCTACGAGCAGTACTTC.

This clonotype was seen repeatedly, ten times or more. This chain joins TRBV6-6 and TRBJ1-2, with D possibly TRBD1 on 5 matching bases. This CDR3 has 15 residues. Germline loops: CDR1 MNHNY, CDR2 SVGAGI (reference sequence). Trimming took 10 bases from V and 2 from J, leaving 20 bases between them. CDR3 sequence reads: CATSPGGTSNYGYTF. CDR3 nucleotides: TGTGCCACCTCTCCTGGGGGGACCTCAAACTATGGCTACACCTTC.

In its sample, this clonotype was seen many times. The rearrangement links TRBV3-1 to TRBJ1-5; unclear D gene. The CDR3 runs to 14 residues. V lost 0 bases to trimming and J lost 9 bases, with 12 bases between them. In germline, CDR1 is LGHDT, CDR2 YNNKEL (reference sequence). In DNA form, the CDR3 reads TGTGCCAGCAGCCAAGATGGCCACTTAGGGCCCCAGCATTTT. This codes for CASSQDGHLGPQHF.

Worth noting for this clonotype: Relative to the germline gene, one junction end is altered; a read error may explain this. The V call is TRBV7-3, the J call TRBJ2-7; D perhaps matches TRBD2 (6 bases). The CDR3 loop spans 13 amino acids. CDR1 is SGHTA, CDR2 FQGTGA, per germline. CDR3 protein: CANSLGEVNEQYF. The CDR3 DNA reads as TGCGCCAACAGCCTGGGGGAGGTCAACGAGCAGTACTTC.

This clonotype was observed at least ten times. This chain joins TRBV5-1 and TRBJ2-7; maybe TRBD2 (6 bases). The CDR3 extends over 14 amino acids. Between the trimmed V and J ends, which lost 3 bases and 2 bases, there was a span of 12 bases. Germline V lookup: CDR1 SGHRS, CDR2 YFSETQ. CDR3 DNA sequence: TGCGCCAGCAGCTCGGGACTGACCGCCTACGAGCAGTACTTC. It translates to CASSSGLTAYEQYF.

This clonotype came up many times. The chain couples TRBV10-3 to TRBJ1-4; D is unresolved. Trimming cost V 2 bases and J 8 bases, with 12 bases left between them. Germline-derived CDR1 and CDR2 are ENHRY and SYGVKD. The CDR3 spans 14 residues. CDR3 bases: TGTGCCATCAGTGAGCCGACCAGGCAGGAAAAACTGTTTTTT. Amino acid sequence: CAISEPTRQEKLFF.

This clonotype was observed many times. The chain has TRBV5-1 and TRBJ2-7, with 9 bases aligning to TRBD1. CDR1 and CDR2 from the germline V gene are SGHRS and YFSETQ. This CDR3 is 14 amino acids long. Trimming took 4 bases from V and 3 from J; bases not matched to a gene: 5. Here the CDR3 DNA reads TGCGCCAGCAGCCCCGACAGGGGGGGCTACGAGCAGTACTTC. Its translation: CASSPDRGGYEQYF.

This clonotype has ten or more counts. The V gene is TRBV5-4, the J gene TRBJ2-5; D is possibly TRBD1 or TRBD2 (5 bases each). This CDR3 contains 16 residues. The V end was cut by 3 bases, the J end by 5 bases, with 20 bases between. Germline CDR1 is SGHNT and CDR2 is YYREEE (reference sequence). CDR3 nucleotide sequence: TGTGCCAGCAGCTCGAGGGTAGGGGCCCCCGCCGAGACCCAGTACTTC. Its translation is CASSSRVGAPAETQYF.

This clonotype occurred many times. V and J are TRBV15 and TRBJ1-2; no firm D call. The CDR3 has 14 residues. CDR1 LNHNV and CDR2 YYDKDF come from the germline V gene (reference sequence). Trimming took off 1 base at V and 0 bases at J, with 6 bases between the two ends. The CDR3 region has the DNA TGTGCCACCAGCAGAGGAGGTTCTAACTATGGCTACACCTTC. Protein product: CATSRGGSNYGYTF.

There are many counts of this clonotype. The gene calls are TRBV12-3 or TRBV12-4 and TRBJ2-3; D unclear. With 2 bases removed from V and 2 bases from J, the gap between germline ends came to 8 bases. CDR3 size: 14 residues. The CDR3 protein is CASSLRGYTDTQYF. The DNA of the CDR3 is TGTGCCAGCAGTTTACGTGGGTACACAGATACGCAGTATTTT.

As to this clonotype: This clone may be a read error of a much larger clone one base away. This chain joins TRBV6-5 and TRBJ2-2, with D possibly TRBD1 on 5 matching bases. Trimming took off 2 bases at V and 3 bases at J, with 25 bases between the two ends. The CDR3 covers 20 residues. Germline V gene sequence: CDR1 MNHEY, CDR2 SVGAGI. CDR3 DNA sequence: TGTGCCAGCAGTTACCTCAACCCTCGAATGTCCAGGGTCGACACCGGGGAGCTGTTTTTT. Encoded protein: CASSYLNPRMSRVDTGELFF.

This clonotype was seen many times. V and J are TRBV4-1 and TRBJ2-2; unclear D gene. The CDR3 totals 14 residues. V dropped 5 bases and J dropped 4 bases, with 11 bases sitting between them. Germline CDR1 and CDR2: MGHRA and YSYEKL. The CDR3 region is CASSSQGFTGELFF. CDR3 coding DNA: TGCGCCAGCAGCTCACAAGGGTTCACCGGGGAGCTGTTTTTT.

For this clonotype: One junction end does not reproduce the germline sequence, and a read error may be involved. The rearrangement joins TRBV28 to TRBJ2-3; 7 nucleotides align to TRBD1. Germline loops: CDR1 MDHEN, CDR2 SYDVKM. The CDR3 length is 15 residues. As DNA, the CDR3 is TGTGCCAACAGTCATCCGGGACAGCGCACGGATACGCAGTATTTT. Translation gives CANSHPGQRTDTQYF.

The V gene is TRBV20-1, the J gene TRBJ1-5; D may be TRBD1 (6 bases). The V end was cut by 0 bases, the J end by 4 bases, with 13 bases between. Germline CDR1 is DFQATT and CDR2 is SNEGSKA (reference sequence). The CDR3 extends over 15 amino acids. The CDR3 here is CSARDGRGMNQPQHF. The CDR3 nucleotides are TGCAGTGCTAGAGATGGAAGGGGGATGAATCAGCCCCAGCATTTT.

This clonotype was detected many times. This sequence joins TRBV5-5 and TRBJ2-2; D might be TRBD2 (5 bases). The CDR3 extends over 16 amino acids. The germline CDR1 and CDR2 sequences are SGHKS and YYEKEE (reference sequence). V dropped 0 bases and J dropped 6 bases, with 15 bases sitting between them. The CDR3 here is CASSLVLAYGAGELFF. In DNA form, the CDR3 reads TGTGCCAGCAGCTTGGTTCTAGCTTATGGGGCCGGGGAGCTGTTTTTT. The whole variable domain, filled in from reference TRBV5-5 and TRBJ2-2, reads DAGVTQSPTHLIKTRGQQVTLRCSPISGHKSVSWYQQVLGQGPQFIFQYYEKEERGRGNFPDRFSARQFPNYSSELNVNALLLGDSALYLCASSLVLAYGAGELFFGEGSRLTVL.

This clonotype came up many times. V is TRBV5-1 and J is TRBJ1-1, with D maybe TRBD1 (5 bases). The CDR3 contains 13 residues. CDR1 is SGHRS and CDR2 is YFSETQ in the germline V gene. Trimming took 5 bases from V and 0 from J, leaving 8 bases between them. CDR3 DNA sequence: TGCGCCAGCAGGGGACGGTTGAACACTGAAGCTTTCTTT. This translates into CASRGRLNTEAFF.

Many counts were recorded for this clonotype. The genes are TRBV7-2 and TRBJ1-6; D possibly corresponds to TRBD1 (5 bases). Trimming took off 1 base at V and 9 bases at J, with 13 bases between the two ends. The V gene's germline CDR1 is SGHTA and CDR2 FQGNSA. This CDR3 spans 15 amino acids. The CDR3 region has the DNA TGTGCCAGCAGCTTAGATCAGGGAGGGGTTTCACCCCTCCACTTT. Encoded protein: CASSLDQGGVSPLHF.

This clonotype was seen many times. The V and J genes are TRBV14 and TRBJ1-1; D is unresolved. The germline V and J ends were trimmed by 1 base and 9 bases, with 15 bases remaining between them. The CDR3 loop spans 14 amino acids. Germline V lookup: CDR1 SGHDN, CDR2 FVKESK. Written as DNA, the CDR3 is TGTGCCAGCAGCCAAGCAAGTGGAGGCGCCAAAGCTTTCTTT. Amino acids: CASSQASGGAKAFF.

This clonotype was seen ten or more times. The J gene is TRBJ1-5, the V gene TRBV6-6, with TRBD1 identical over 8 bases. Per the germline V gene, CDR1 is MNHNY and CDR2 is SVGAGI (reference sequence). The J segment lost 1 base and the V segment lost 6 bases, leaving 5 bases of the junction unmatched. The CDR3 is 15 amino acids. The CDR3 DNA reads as TGTGCCAGCAGGGTGACAGGGGAAAGCAATCAGCCCCAGCATTTT. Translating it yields CASRVTGESNQPQHF.